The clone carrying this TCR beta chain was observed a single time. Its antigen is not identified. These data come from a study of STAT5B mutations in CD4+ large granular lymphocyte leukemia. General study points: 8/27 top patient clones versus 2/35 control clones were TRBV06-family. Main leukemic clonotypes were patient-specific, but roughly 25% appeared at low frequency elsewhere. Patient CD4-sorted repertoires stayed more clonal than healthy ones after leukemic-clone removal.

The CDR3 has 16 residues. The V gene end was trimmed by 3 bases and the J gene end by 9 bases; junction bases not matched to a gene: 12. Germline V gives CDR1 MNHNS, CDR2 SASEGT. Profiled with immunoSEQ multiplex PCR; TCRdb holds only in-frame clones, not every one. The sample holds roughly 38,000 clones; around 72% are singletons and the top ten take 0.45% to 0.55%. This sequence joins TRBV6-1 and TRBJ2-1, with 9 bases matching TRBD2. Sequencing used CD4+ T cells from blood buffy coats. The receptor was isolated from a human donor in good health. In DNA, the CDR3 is TGTGCCAGCAGTGACGTCCGCGCGGGGGGGCAGGGTGAGCAGTTCTTC. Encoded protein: CASSDVRAGGQGEQFF.